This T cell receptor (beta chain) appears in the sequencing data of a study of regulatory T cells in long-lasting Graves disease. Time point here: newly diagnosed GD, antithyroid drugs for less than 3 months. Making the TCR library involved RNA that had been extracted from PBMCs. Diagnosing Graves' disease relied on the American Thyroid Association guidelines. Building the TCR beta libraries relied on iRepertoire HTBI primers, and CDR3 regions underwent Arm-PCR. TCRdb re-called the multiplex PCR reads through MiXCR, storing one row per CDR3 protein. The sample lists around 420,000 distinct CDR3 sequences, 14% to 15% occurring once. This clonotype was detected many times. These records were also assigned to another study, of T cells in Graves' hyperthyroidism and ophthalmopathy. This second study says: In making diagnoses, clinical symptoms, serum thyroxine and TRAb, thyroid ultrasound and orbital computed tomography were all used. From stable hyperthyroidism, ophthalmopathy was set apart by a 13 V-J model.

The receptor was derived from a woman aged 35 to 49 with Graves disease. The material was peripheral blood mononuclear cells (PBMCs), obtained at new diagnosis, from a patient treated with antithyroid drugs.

CDR3 coding DNA: TGTGCCAGCAGCTTAAGGGGAGGGACAGCTAACTATGGCTACACCTTC. This translates into CASSLRGGTANYGYTF. The chain employs TRBV7-8 and TRBJ1-2, with 7 bases matching TRBD1. CDR1 SGHVS and CDR2 FQNEAQ come from the germline V gene. The CDR3 runs 16 residues. With V trimmed by 2 bases and J by 0 bases, 6 bases remained unmatched. The variable domain in full, completed from reference TRBV7-8 and TRBJ1-2, reads GAGVSQSPRYKVAKRGQDVALRCDPISGHVSLFWYQQALGQGPEFLTYFQNEAQLDKSGLPSDRFFAERPEGSVSTLKIQRTQQEDSAVYLCASSLRGGTANYGYTFGSGTRLTVV.